This T cell receptor beta chain is drawn from a study of T-cell reconstitution after alpha-beta-depleted transplantation in children. The CDR3 is made up of 14 amino acids. V was cut by 1 base and J by 5 bases, with 9 bases left in between. Preparing the TCRbeta library involved the use of unique molecular identifiers. One entry per CDR3 protein, called by TCRdb with MiXCR from the PCR reads. The data hold around 530,000 distinct CDR3 sequences, with 32% observed a single time. The source was PBMCs from the stem cell graft donor, collected from the stem cell graft. The TCR was taken from a human donor who donated a stem cell graft to a child with aplastic anemia. The chain recombines TRBV12-3 or TRBV12-4 with TRBJ1-5; no definite D call. The CDR3 DNA follows: TGTGCCAGCAGTTTAGGCGGGGATCATCAGCCCCAGCATTTT. It yields the protein CASSLGGDHQPQHF.